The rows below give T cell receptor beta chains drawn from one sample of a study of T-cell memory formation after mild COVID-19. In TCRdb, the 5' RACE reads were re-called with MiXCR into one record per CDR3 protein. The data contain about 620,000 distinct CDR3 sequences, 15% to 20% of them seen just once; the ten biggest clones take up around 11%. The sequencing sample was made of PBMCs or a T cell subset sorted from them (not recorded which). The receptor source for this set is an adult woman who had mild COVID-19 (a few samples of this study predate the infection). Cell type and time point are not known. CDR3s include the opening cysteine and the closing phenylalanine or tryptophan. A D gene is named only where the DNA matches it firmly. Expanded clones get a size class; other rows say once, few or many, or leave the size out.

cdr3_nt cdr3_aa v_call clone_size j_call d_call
TGTGCCACCAGCAGAGATAGGAGACCTTGGGAGCAGTACTTC CATSRDRRPWEQYF TRBV15 - TRBJ2-7 -
TGTGCCATCAGTGAGGGGACAGGGGGCGCACGTGGCTACACCTTC CAISEGTGGARGYTF TRBV10-3 - TRBJ1-2 TRBD1
TGTGCCAGCAGAAGCGGAGATGGGGAGACCCAGTACTTC CASRSGDGETQYF TRBV12-3/TRBV12-4 few TRBJ2-5 -
TGCAGTGCTAGTAATGGGGATACGCAGTATTTT CSASNGDTQYF TRBV20-1 few TRBJ2-3 -
TGTGCCAGCAGGAAACAGGGCCTCAACACTGAAGCTTTCTTT CASRKQGLNTEAFF TRBV5-6 - TRBJ1-1 -
TGTGCCAGCAGTTTGGGGCAGCTCTCATCACCCCTCCACTTT CASSLGQLSSPLHF TRBV12-3/TRBV12-4 few TRBJ1-6 -
TGTGCCAGCAGCTTGGAACCTTCCAGGAAGAACGAGCAGTACTTC CASSLEPSRKNEQYF TRBV5-6 - TRBJ2-7 -
TGCGCCAGCAGCTTCCAGGGGAACTCCTACGAGCAGTACTTC CASSFQGNSYEQYF TRBV5-1 - TRBJ2-7 -
TGTGCCACCAGCAGCTCGACAGGGGAATTCTACGAGCAGTACTTC CATSSSTGEFYEQYF TRBV24-1 few TRBJ2-7 TRBD1
TGCAGCGTTGTTCTGGGGGCAGACATTCAGTACTTC CSVVLGADIQYF TRBV29-1 many TRBJ2-4 -
TGCGCCAGCAGCCAAGCCTGGACTAGCGGGGATTACGAGCAGTACTTC CASSQAWTSGDYEQYF TRBV4-1 - TRBJ2-7 TRBD2
TGTGCCAGCAGCAAAGCGCTTATGACAGGAACCGTTTACGAGCAGTACTTC CASSKALMTGTVYEQYF TRBV21-1 few TRBJ2-7 -
TGTGCCAGCAAGATGAACCATGCGGGGGAGCAGTACTTC CASKMNHAGEQYF TRBV7-9 - TRBJ2-7 -
TGTGCCAGTAGTATAACCGGCAGTTCCCTTGTTGGCTACACCTTC CASSITGSSLVGYTF TRBV19 few TRBJ1-2 -
TGCGCCAGCAGCTTGACTAGCGGGAGTTTAAAGACCCAGTACTTC CASSLTSGSLKTQYF TRBV5-1 many TRBJ2-5 TRBD2
TGCGCCAGCAGCCCCCTAGCGGGAGAGCTCTACGAGCAGTACTTC CASSPLAGELYEQYF TRBV5-1 many TRBJ2-7 TRBD2
TGCGCCAGCAGCTTTCAGGGGATGGTCACAGATACGCAGTATTTT CASSFQGMVTDTQYF TRBV5-1 many TRBJ2-3 -
TGTGCCAGCAGCTTATCCGAGGGACTAGCGGAGCAGTTCTTC CASSLSEGLAEQFF TRBV11-2 few TRBJ2-1 TRBD2
TGTGCCAGCAGCCAAGGGTGGGGCACCGGGGAGCTGTTTTTT CASSQGWGTGELFF TRBV3-1 - TRBJ2-2 -
TGTGCCAGCGTCACCGGGACAGGGGTAGGGCAGCCCCAGCATTTT CASVTGTGVGQPQHF TRBV19 - TRBJ1-5 TRBD1
TGCGCCAGCAGCCTAGGGGACAGCCTAAATCAGCCCCAGCATTTT CASSLGDSLNQPQHF TRBV5-1 - TRBJ1-5 TRBD1
TGCGCCAGCAGCACCGGGGACTCCGACGGCAATGAGCAGTTCTTC CASSTGDSDGNEQFF TRBV5-1 few TRBJ2-1 -
TGTGCCACCAGCAGAGATGGGCATCGAGCCTCCCCCACAGATACGCAGTATTTT CATSRDGHRASPTDTQYF TRBV15 many TRBJ2-3 -
TGCGCCAGCAGCTCCGTCGGGGGGCCACCGAGCCTCCAAGAGACCCAGTACTTC CASSSVGGPPSLQETQYF TRBV5-1 few TRBJ2-5 -
TGTGCCAGCTCACCGTCTAGCTGGGACAATGAGCAGTTCTTC CASSPSSWDNEQFF TRBV18 many TRBJ2-1 -
TGTGCCAGCCACAGAGCAGACCTTGGGGCCAACGTCCTGACTTTC CASHRADLGANVLTF TRBV6-6 - TRBJ2-6 -
TGTGCCAGCAGCCCCCGACCCGGGACTGGGGCTCGTACGCAGTATTTT CASSPRPGTGARTQYF TRBV7-8 - TRBJ2-3 -
TGTGCCACCAGCACCCAAGGGGGACTACTCCAAGAGACCCAGTACTTC CATSTQGGLLQETQYF TRBV15 - TRBJ2-5 -
TGTGCCAGCAGTCCCCGGACAGGGGGCGCTTACAATGAGCAGTTCTTC CASSPRTGGAYNEQFF TRBV12-3/TRBV12-4 many TRBJ2-1 TRBD1
TGTGCCAGCGCTACCCGGACAGTTCTAAACACCATATATTTT CASATRTVLNTIYF TRBV7-8 few TRBJ1-3 -
TGTGCTAGCAGCTTATTCGGTGGCGGGGGGCAAGAGACCCAGTACTTC CASSLFGGGGQETQYF TRBV7-7 many TRBJ2-5 TRBD2
TGTGCCACCAGCAGAGGAATAGGACTAGCTCGCGAGCAGTACTTC CATSRGIGLAREQYF TRBV15 - TRBJ2-7 TRBD2
TGTGCCAGCAGGCCACCTGCCTATCGGTCGGCAGATACGCAGTATTTT CASRPPAYRSADTQYF TRBV7-9 - TRBJ2-3 -
TGTGCCAGCAGGACAGGGGTTGGCTACACCTTC CASRTGVGYTF TRBV12-3/TRBV12-4 few TRBJ1-2 TRBD1
TGTGCCAGTAGTATAGCGGCTAGCGGGGTCTACAATGAGCAGTTCTTC CASSIAASGVYNEQFF TRBV19 many TRBJ2-1 TRBD2
TGCGCCAGCAGCACGGACTGGAACACTGAAGCTTTCTTT CASSTDWNTEAFF TRBV5-1 few TRBJ1-1 -
TGTGCCAGCAGCCGACTGTCCCTAGAGCAGTACTTC CASSRLSLEQYF TRBV7-2 - TRBJ2-7 -
TGTGCCAGCAGCTTTGGGACTAGCGGGGGCACTTCCTACAATGAGCAGTTCTTC CASSFGTSGGTSYNEQFF TRBV5-5 few TRBJ2-1 TRBD2
TGTGCCAGCAGCTCCGTAGACGTACACCACAATGAGCAGTTCTTC CASSSVDVHHNEQFF TRBV7-6 - TRBJ2-1 -
TGTGCCAGCAGCTCTCAAGGGGACAGTGAGGCTTACTCCTACGAGCAGTACTTC CASSSQGDSEAYSYEQYF TRBV11-3 - TRBJ2-7 TRBD1
TGTGCCAGCAGCTTCGCGGGAGGCCCTAGCTCCTACAATGAGCAGTTCTTC CASSFAGGPSSYNEQFF TRBV5-6 - TRBJ2-1 TRBD2
TGTGCCAGCAGTCTCCACCGGGATCCTTTCTACAATGAGCAGTTCTTC CASSLHRDPFYNEQFF TRBV7-3 - TRBJ2-1 -
TGTGCCAGCAGCGAAGACAGGGGAGACATTCAGTACTTC CASSEDRGDIQYF TRBV7-6 - TRBJ2-4 TRBD1
TGTGCCAGCAGCTTAGCTTCAGGGGGTCTGGCCAACGTCCTGACTTTC CASSLASGGLANVLTF TRBV7-9 - TRBJ2-6 TRBD1
TGTGCCAGCAGCTTAGCGGGGGGCGTCGAGCAGTACTTC CASSLAGGVEQYF TRBV7-7 few TRBJ2-7 -
TGTGCCAGCAGCTCACAGACAGTCACTGAAGCTTTCTTT CASSSQTVTEAFF TRBV7-2 - TRBJ1-1 -
TGTGCCAGCAGTTACGGGGACAGCGTGGGCGAGCAGTACTTC CASSYGDSVGEQYF TRBV6-5 - TRBJ2-7 TRBD1
TGCAGTGCTAGGGGGCAGGGCACAGATACGCAGTATTTT CSARGQGTDTQYF TRBV20-1 - TRBJ2-3 -
TGTGCCAGCTCACCAGCGGGGGCAGGGGGTGAAGCTTTCTTT CASSPAGAGGEAFF TRBV18 few TRBJ1-1 TRBD1
TGTGCCAGCAGCCAAGATTTGATCACAGGGGGCCCTGAAGCTTTCTTT CASSQDLITGGPEAFF TRBV3-1 - TRBJ1-1 TRBD1
TGTGCCAGCAGGGACAGGGGTGGCAATCAGCCCCAGCATTTT CASRDRGGNQPQHF TRBV2 - TRBJ1-5 TRBD1
TGTGCCACCCAGGGACGGGCGAATCAGCCCCAGCATTTT CATQGRANQPQHF TRBV24-1 - TRBJ1-5 -